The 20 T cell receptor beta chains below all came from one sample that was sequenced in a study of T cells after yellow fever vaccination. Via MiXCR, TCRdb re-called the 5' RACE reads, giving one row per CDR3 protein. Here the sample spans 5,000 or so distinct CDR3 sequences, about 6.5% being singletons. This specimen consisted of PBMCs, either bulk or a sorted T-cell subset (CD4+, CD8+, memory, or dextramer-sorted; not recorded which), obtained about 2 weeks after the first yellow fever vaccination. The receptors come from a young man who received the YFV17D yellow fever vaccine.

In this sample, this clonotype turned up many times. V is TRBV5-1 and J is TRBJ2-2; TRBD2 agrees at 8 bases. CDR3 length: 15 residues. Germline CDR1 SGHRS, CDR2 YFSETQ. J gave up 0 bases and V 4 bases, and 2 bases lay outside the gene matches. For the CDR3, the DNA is TGCGCCAGCAGCCCGGGACTAGCGAACACCGGGGAGCTGTTTTTT. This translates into CASSPGLANTGELFF. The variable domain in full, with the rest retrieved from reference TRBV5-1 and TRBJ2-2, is KAGVTQTPRYLIKTRGQQVTLSCSPISGHRSVSWYQQTPGQGLQFLFEYFSETQRNKGNFPGRFSGRQFSNSRSEMNVSTLELGDSALYLCASSPGLANTGELFFGEGSRLTVL.

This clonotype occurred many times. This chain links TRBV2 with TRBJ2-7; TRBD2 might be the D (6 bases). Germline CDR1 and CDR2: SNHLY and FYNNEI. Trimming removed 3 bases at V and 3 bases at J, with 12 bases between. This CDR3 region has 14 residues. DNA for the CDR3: TGTGCCAGCAGTGACCTAGGGGAGGTCTACGAGCAGTACGTC. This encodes CASSDLGEVYEQYV.

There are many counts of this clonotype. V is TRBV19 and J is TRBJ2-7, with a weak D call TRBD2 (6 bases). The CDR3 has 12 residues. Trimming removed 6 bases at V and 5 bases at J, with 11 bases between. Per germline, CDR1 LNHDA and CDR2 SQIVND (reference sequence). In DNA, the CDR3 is TGTGCCAGTAGCCGCGGGATGGACGAGCAGTACTTC. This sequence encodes CASSRGMDEQYF. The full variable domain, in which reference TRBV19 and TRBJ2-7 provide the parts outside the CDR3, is DGGITQSPKYLFRKEGQNVTLSCEQNLNHDAMYWYRQDPGQGLRLIYYSQIVNDFQKGDIAEGYSVSREKKESFPLTVTSAQKNPTAFYLCASSRGMDEQYFGPGTRLTVT.

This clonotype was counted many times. CDR3 loop: CASSVETINTGELFF. The CDR3 DNA reads as TGTGCCAGCAGCGTAGAGACTATCAACACCGGGGAGCTGTTTTTT. The chain employs TRBV9 and TRBJ2-2; possible D gene TRBD2, 5 bases. This CDR3 region has 15 residues. CDR1 and CDR2 from the germline V gene are SGDLS and YYNGEE. With 0 bases removed from V and 2 bases from J, the gap between germline ends came to 8 bases.

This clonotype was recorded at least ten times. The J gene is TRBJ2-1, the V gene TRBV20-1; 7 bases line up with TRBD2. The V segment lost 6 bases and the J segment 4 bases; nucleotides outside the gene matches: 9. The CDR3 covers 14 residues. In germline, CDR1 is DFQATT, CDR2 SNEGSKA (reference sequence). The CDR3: CSAKASGTYNEQFF. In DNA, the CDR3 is TGCAGTGCAAAGGCTAGCGGAACGTACAATGAGCAGTTCTTC.

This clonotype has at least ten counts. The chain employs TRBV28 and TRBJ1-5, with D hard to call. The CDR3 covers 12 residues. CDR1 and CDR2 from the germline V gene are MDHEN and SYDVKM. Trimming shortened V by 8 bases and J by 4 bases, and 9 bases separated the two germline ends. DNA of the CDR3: TGTGCCAGCGATTTTACGAATCAGCCCCAGCATTTT. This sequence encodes CASDFTNQPQHF.

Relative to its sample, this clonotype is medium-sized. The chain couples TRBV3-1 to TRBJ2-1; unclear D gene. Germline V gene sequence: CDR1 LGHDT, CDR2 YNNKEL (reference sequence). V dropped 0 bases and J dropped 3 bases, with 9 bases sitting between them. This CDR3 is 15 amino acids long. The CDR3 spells CASSQDSPVYNEQFF. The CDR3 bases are TGTGCCAGCAGCCAAGATTCCCCAGTCTACAATGAGCAGTTCTTC.

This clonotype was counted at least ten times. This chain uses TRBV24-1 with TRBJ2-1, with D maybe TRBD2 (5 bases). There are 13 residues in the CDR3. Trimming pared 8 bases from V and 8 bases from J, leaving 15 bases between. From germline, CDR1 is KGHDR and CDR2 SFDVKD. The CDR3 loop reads CATMGMAGHEQFF. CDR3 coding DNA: TGTGCCACCATGGGCATGGCGGGCCATGAGCAGTTCTTC.

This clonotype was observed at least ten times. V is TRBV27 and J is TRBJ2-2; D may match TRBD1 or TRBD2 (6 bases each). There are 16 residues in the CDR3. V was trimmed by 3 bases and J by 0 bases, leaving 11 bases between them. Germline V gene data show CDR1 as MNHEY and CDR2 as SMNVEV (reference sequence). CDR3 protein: CASSFKGGANTGELFF. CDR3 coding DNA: TGTGCCAGCAGTTTTAAGGGGGGCGCGAACACCGGGGAGCTGTTTTTT.

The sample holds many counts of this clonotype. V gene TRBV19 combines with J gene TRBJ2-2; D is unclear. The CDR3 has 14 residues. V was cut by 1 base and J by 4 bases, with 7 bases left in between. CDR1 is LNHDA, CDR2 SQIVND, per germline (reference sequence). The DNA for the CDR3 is TGTGCCAGTAGTATAGTCTCGAGCACCGGGGAGCTGTTTTTT. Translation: CASSIVSSTGELFF.

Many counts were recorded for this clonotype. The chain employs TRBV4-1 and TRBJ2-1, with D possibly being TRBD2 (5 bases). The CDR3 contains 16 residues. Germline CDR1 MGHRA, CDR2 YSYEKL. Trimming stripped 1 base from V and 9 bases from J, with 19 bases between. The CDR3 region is CASSQVEYGKRFEQFF. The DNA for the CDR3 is TGCGCCAGCAGCCAAGTCGAATACGGGAAGCGATTTGAGCAGTTCTTC.

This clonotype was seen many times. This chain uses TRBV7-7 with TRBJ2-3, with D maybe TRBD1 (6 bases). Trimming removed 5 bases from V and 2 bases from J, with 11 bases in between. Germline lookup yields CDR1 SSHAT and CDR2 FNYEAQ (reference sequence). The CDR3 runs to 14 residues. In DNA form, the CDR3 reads TGTGCCAGCAGCCAGGACAGTATCACAGATACGCAGTATTTT. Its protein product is CASSQDSITDTQYF.

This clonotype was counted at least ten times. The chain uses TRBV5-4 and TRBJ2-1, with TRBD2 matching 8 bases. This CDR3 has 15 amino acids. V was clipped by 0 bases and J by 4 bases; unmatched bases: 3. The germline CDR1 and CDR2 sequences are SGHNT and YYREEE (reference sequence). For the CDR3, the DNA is TGTGCCAGCAGCTTGGCGGCGGGGGGTTACAATGAGCAGTTCTTC. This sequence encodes CASSLAAGGYNEQFF.

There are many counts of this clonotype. The CDR3 sequence: CASSLVRDRGREDTQYF. The CDR3 bases are TGTGCCAGCAGCTTAGTGAGGGACAGGGGGCGTGAAGATACGCAGTATTTT. The genes are TRBV7-8 and TRBJ2-3; 12 nucleotides align to TRBD1. CDR3 size: 17 residues. Germline V gives CDR1 SGHVS, CDR2 FQNEAQ. V shed 1 base, J shed 5 bases, and the junction held 7 bases outside the gene matches.

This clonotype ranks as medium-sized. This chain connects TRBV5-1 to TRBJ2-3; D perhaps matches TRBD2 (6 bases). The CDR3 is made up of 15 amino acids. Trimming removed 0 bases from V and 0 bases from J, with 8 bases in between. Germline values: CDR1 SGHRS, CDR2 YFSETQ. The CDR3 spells CASSLGLASTDTQYF. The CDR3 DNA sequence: TGCGCCAGCAGCTTGGGTCTAGCGAGCACAGATACGCAGTATTTT. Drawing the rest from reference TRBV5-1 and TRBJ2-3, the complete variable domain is KAGVTQTPRYLIKTRGQQVTLSCSPISGHRSVSWYQQTPGQGLQFLFEYFSETQRNKGNFPGRFSGRQFSNSRSEMNVSTLELGDSALYLCASSLGLASTDTQYFGPGTRLTVL.

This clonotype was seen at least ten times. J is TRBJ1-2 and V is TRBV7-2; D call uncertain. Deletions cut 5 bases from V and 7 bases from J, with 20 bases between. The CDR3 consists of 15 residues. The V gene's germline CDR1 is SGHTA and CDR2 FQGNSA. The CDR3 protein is CASSTRTGLASGYTF. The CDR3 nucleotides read TGTGCCAGCAGCACCCGGACGGGGTTAGCGAGTGGCTACACCTTC.

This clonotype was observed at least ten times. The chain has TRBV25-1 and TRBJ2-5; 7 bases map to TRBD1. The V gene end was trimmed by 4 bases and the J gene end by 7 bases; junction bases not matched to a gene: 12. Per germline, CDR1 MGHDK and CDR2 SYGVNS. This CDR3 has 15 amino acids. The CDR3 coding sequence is TGTGCCAGCAGTGTAGGCCCGACAGGGTTAGGGACCCAGTACTTC. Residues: CASSVGPTGLGTQYF.

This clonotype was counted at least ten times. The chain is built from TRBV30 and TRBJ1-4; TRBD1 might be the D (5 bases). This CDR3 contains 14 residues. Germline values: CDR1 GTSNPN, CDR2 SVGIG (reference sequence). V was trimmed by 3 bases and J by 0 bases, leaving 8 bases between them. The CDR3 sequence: CAWRGGATNEKLFF. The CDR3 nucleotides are TGTGCCTGGAGGGGGGGGGCAACTAATGAAAAACTGTTTTTT.

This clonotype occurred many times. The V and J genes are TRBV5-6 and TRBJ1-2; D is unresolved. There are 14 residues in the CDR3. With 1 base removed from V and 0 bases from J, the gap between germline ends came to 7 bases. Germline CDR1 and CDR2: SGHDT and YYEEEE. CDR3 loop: CASSLYPANYGYTF. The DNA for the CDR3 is TGTGCCAGCAGCTTGTATCCAGCTAACTATGGCTACACCTTC.

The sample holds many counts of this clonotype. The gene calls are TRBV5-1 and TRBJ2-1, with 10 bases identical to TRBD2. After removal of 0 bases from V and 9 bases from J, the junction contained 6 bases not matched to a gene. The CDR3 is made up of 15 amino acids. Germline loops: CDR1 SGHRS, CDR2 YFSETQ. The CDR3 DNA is TGCGCCAGCAGCTTGGTGGCGCTAGCGGGGGCTGAGCAGTTCTTC. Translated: CASSLVALAGAEQFF.